A selection of T cell receptor beta chains follows, all from one sample in a study of T-cell reconstitution after alpha-beta-depleted transplantation in children. Each CDR3 protein is one row after TCRdb ran MiXCR on the PCR reads. The sample consists of around 490,000 distinct CDR3 sequences, approximately 10% of them appearing once. The material sequenced was PBMCs, mostly from graft donor cells, taken 180 days after TCRalphabeta/CD19-depleted stem cell transplant. The receptors were sampled from a female patient aged 2-15 years who had a stem cell transplant for aplastic anemia, so the T cells may come from the graft donor. The CDR3 runs from the conserved cysteine through the conserved F or W. A D gene is named only where the DNA matches it firmly. Clone size is stated in some rows and not others, as once, few, many or a class when expanded.

D,V,J,size,CDR3,DNA
-,TRBV5-1,TRBJ2-2,many,CASSFVAGKGTGELFF,TGCGCCAGCAGCTTTGTCGCAGGGAAGGGCACCGGGGAGCTGTTTTTT
-,TRBV5-1,TRBJ2-3,few,CASSLVGRRSTDTQYF,TGCGCCAGCAGCTTGGTGGGGAGGCGCTCCACAGATACGCAGTATTTT
TRBD1,TRBV24-1,TRBJ2-2,many,CATSDFRQGSTGELFF,TGTGCCACCAGTGATTTTCGACAGGGGTCCACCGGGGAGCTGTTTTTT
TRBD2,TRBV12-3/TRBV12-4,TRBJ2-3,few,CASSPPPSGRTTDTQYF,TGTGCCAGCAGTCCCCCTCCTAGCGGGAGGACCACAGATACGCAGTATTTT
TRBD2,TRBV28,TRBJ2-5,-,CASFHRLAGGRETQYF,TGTGCCAGCTTCCACCGTCTCGCGGGGGGCCGAGAGACCCAGTACTTC
TRBD1,TRBV29-1,TRBJ2-3,many,CSVEGTGGRTDTQYF,TGCAGCGTTGAGGGGACAGGAGGTCGCACAGATACGCAGTATTTT
-,TRBV5-4,TRBJ2-5,-,CASSLASKGETQYF,TGTGCCAGCAGCTTGGCATCGAAGGGGGAGACCCAGTACTTC
TRBD1,TRBV12-3/TRBV12-4,TRBJ2-7,-,CASSLPMGQGAGEQYF,TGTGCCAGCAGTTTACCTATGGGACAGGGGGCTGGTGAGCAGTACTTC
-,TRBV7-8,TRBJ1-1,few,CASSPLGRLNEAFF,TGTGCCAGCAGCCCTCTGGGCAGGCTTAATGAAGCTTTCTTT
TRBD1,TRBV7-6,TRBJ2-2,many,CASSSLTGGNTGELFF,TGTGCCAGCAGCTCCTTGACAGGGGGCAACACCGGGGAGCTGTTTTTT
-,TRBV7-2,TRBJ1-2,-,CASSYQSGPINYGYTF,TGTGCCAGCAGCTATCAATCAGGGCCCATTAACTATGGCTACACCTTC
TRBD1,TRBV19,TRBJ2-1,few,CASSMDRGQGEQFF,TGTGCCAGTAGTATGGACAGGGGGCAGGGAGAGCAGTTCTTC
-,TRBV7-2,TRBJ2-6,once,CASSFQGTAGANVLTF,TGTGCCAGCAGCTTCCAGGGGACGGCTGGGGCCAACGTCCTGACTTTC
-,TRBV25-1,TRBJ1-2,few,CASSESFRRDSNYGYTF,TGTGCCAGCAGTGAATCCTTCCGGAGGGACTCTAACTATGGCTACACCTTC
-,TRBV7-9,TRBJ2-7,-,CASSFQDYYEQYF,TGTGCCAGCAGCTTCCAGGACTACTACGAGCAGTACTTC
TRBD1,TRBV30,TRBJ1-2,few,CAWSQQGAVYGYTF,TGTGCCTGGAGTCAACAGGGGGCTGTATATGGCTACACCTTC
-,TRBV12-3/TRBV12-4,TRBJ2-3,few,CASKIGAGRTDTQYF,TGTGCCAGCAAGATTGGGGCAGGGAGGACAGATACGCAGTATTTT
-,TRBV10-3,TRBJ1-5,-,CAIGEVLQPQHF,TGTGCCATCGGGGAGGTGCTCCAGCCCCAGCATTTT
-,TRBV20-1,TRBJ2-5,few,CSAPRGGETQYF,TGCAGTGCCCCCAGGGGAGGAGAGACCCAGTACTTC
TRBD2,TRBV6-5,TRBJ2-3,few,CASSYSTGGLSTDTQYF,TGTGCCAGCAGTTACTCGACGGGGGGGCTGAGCACAGATACGCAGTATTTT
TRBD1,TRBV24-1,TRBJ2-5,few,CATSGTPWTGRETQYF,TGTGCCACCTCCGGAACCCCCTGGACAGGGAGGGAGACCCAGTACTTC
TRBD1,TRBV12-3/TRBV12-4,TRBJ1-5,-,CASSRGTGKNQPQHF,TGTGCCAGCAGCCGTGGGACAGGGAAAAATCAGCCCCAGCATTTT
-,TRBV7-3,TRBJ2-2,many,CASSFGLGGGNTGELFF,TGTGCCAGCAGCTTTGGACTAGGAGGGGGGAACACCGGGGAGCTGTTTTTT
-,TRBV7-2,TRBJ2-5,-,CASSLGRWKETQYF,TGTGCCAGCAGCCTGGGACGGTGGAAAGAGACCCAGTACTTC
-,TRBV6-2/TRBV6-3,TRBJ1-5,-,CASSYRFGAGEHNQPQHF,TGTGCCAGCAGTTACCGCTTCGGGGCCGGGGAACACAATCAGCCCCAGCATTTT
-,TRBV12-3/TRBV12-4,TRBJ2-3,few,CASSPSAFDRSTDTQYF,TGTGCCAGCAGTCCATCCGCTTTTGACAGGAGCACAGATACGCAGTATTTT
TRBD1,TRBV15,TRBJ1-5,many,CATKDRGRSGNQPQHF,TGTGCCACCAAGGACAGGGGTCGCAGCGGCAATCAGCCCCAGCATTTT
TRBD2,TRBV5-6,TRBJ2-3,many,CASSLGGSGRSNTQYF,TGTGCCAGCAGCTTAGGGGGTAGCGGGAGGAGTAATACGCAGTATTTT
-,TRBV4-3,TRBJ2-7,many,CASSQERAGTTSYEQYF,TGCGCCAGCAGCCAAGAACGGGCCGGGACAACCTCCTACGAGCAGTACTTC
-,TRBV20-1,TRBJ2-5,few,CSATRTLLQETQYF,TGCAGTGCTACCCGGACACTACTACAAGAGACCCAGTACTTC
-,TRBV27,TRBJ1-2,many,CASSRKGNNYGYTF,TGTGCCAGCAGTCGAAAGGGTAACAACTATGGCTACACCTTC
TRBD2,TRBV7-8,TRBJ2-4,-,CASSLALASGRNIQYF,TGTGCCAGCAGCTTAGCGCTGGCTAGCGGGAGAAACATTCAGTACTTC
-,TRBV29-1,TRBJ2-7,few,CSVEGSKKYEQYF,TGCAGCGTTGAGGGCAGCAAAAAGTACGAGCAGTACTTC
TRBD1,TRBV28,TRBJ1-5,-,CASSFYRGNQPQHF,TGTGCCAGCAGTTTTTACAGGGGTAATCAGCCCCAGCATTTT
-,TRBV9,TRBJ2-4,few,CASSVGAAVAKNIQYF,TGTGCCAGCAGCGTAGGGGCGGCGGTAGCCAAAAACATTCAGTACTTC
TRBD2,TRBV5-1,TRBJ2-5,-,CASSPGLAGDHETQYF,TGCGCCAGCAGCCCCGGACTAGCGGGGGATCATGAGACCCAGTACTTC
-,TRBV3-1,TRBJ2-2,many,CASRAGNTGELFF,TGTGCCAGCAGAGCGGGGAACACCGGGGAGCTGTTTTTT
-,TRBV6-5,TRBJ1-5,many,CASSYSDGIDQPQHF,TGTGCCAGCAGTTACTCGGACGGAATAGATCAGCCCCAGCATTTT
TRBD2,TRBV6-2/TRBV6-3,TRBJ2-1,-,CASSYSVSDSGRRTLPFYNEQFF,TGTGCCAGCAGTTACTCGGTTTCGGATAGCGGGAGGAGGACCCTGCCTTTTTACAATGAGCAGTTCTTC
TRBD1,TRBV7-3,TRBJ2-5,-,CASSLGDYTGGFQETQYF,TGTGCCAGCAGCTTAGGCGACTATACAGGGGGCTTCCAAGAGACCCAGTACTTC
-,TRBV5-1,TRBJ2-1,-,CASSFLGQEYNEQFF,TGCGCCAGCAGCTTTCTGGGGCAGGAGTACAATGAGCAGTTCTTC
-,TRBV7-9,TRBJ2-5,-,CASRYRLEQETQYF,TGTGCCAGCAGATACCGACTAGAACAAGAGACCCAGTACTTC
-,TRBV5-1,TRBJ1-1,few,CASSLEAGKAFF,TGCGCCAGCAGCTTGGAGGCGGGGAAAGCTTTCTTT
TRBD1,TRBV28,TRBJ2-3,few,CASSGLTGLVDTQYF,TGTGCCAGCAGCGGTTTGACAGGGTTGGTAGATACGCAGTATTTT
-,TRBV14,TRBJ1-2,few,CASSRSGDYGYTF,TGTGCCAGCAGCCGCTCAGGGGACTATGGCTACACCTTC